A selection of T cell receptor beta chains follows, all from one sample in a study of blood T cell repertoires in COVID-19. Libraries were prepared by immunoSEQ multiplex PCR; TCRdb keeps only in-frame clonotypes and omits some of them. The table has under 300,000 clones, over 80% seen once. Material: PBMCs or T cells enriched from blood (not recorded which). These receptors all stem from a human donor in a cohort exposed to, infected with or recovered from COVID-19 (not recorded which). The donor label of this sample is uncertain. The CDR3 runs from the conserved cysteine through the conserved F or W. Each record gives: V gene, J gene, D gene, clone size, CDR3 protein, CDR3 DNA. The D gene is left open where the match is weak. Rows give clone size only sometimes, using once, few, many, or a class for an expanded clone.

TRBV29-1	TRBJ2-2	TRBD1	-	CSVRQGASNTGELFF	TGCAGCGTTCGGCAGGGGGCGTCGAACACCGGGGAGCTGTTTTTT
TRBV12-5	TRBJ1-1	TRBD1	few	CASGLVLTGESYRWEHTEAFF	TGTGCTAGTGGTTTGGTCCTGACAGGGGAAAGTTATCGTTGGGAGCACACTGAAGCTTTCTTT
TRBV29-1	TRBJ1-2	TRBD1	-	CSVSTGTGGHYGYTF	TGCAGCGTTAGCACCGGGACAGGGGGACACTATGGCTACACCTTC
TRBV4-1	TRBJ2-1	-	-	CASSQAPRGEQFF	TGCGCCAGCAGCCAAGCCCCCCGGGGTGAGCAGTTCTTC
TRBV11-2	TRBJ2-1	-	-	CASADPGYNEQFF	TGTGCCAGCGCCGACCCAGGTTACAATGAGCAGTTCTTC
TRBV19	TRBJ1-1	TRBD1	-	CASSLTGGVGEAFF	TGTGCCAGTAGCCTCACAGGGGGTGTTGGTGAAGCTTTCTTT
TRBV7-6	TRBJ1-5	-	-	CASSPLGYNQPQHF	TGTGCCAGCAGCCCCCTCGGGTACAATCAGCCCCAGCATTTT
TRBV2	TRBJ1-1	TRBD1	-	CASTGTGAFEAFF	TGTGCCAGCACCGGGACAGGGGCTTTTGAAGCTTTCTTT
TRBV3-1/TRBV3-2	TRBJ2-1	-	-	CASSRLRGTYNEQFF	TGTGCCAGCAGTCGCCTCCGGGGGACCTACAATGAGCAGTTCTTC
TRBV7-2	TRBJ2-1	TRBD2	-	CASSLGSGGAYEQFF	TGTGCCAGCAGCTTAGGTAGCGGGGGGGCCTATGAGCAGTTCTTC